This entry is about one T cell receptor (beta chain). In its sample, this clonotype was seen a few times. Its antigen is not yet known. No base quality information exists; no much larger clone differs at one position. TCR cDNA was made using 5'RACE template switching, a step that added a universal primer site and unique molecular identifiers. Priming for cDNA synthesis came from both the TCR alpha and TCR beta constant segments. Library amplification involved two PCR steps, and the second step added sample barcodes and sequencing adapters. Sequencing of the libraries was done on either Illumina HiSeq 2500 (2x100 bp) or NovaSeq (2x150 bp). In the source study's methods: MIGEC was used to demultiplex reads and collapse the reads into UMI consensus sequences, and MiXCR was used for V(D)J alignment. Using edgeR on replicate PBMC samples, clonotypes were called vaccine-responding if FDR was below 0.01 and the log2 fold change was above 5 up to day 15. Each bulk clonotype received a CD4 or CD8 identity based on whether the sequenced CD4 or CD8 repertoire contained that clonotype at higher abundance. TCRdb reanalyzed the raw reads on its own, using fastp at Q25 for trimming and MiXCR for clone calling, and kept in-frame beta chains. Under each unique CDR3 protein, matching rows form one entry showing the most common genes and DNA. Clone size and V and J calls follow TCRdb, not the original study. Here the sample has about 580,000 distinct CDR3 sequences; 17% occur a single time. The ten top clones hold about 18% of the sample.

The germline ends are 7 bases apart after V is trimmed by 0 bases and J by 3 bases. The CDR3 runs 13 residues from the cysteine to the phenylalanine. The entry retains the CDR3 DNA only, 39 bases that are in frame from base 1. The germline V gene yields SGHRS for CDR1 and YFSETQ for CDR2. These data are taken from a study of T cells after yellow fever vaccination (dated by TCRdb to between 2018 and 2020). About the investigation overall: Libraries from fractions with low cell numbers were prepared with the SMART-Seq v4 Ultra Low Input RNA kit. Blood samples were taken at several timepoints before and after primary and secondary immunization, and bulk PBMC replicates and cell subsets were isolated. The cohort comprised two healthy male donors, one aged 18 to 30 and one aged 30 to 40 years. To track T-cell clones before and after primary and booster YFV17D yellow fever vaccination, bulk TCR alpha and beta repertoires were sequenced longitudinally.

General conclusions and limits of the study: After the booster, most of the clones that had expanded following primary vaccination were detected again (roughly 96% of CD4 and around 90% of CD8), which suggests that memory was broadly maintained. Computational filtering was needed because FACS-sorted repertoires could contain abundant contaminating clonotypes from the bulk population. The secondary T-cell response was weaker than the primary response but faster, peaking on day 5 instead of day 15. A small share of clonotypes was detected in both CD4 and CD8 compartments, with the overlap likely arising from convergent recombination. Only two donors were included in the study, so the extent to which the findings can be generalized is limited.

Interpreted using the paper, the treatment or condition label stands for: live attenuated yellow fever vaccine strain. At each blood-draw timepoint, two biological replicates of bulk PBMCs were collected. A standard Ficoll-Paque protocol was used to isolate PBMCs from peripheral blood. TriZol was used to extract RNA from bulk PBMCs, from CD4 and CD8 fractions, and from dextramer-positive and dextramer-negative fractions. This specimen was PBMCs, taken 5 days after the first yellow fever vaccination. The chain is made from TRBV5-1 and TRBJ2-7; the D gene lacks a confident call. The clonotype originates from a young man who received the YFV17D yellow fever vaccine. The CDR3 protein: CASSLEGIYEQYF. In nucleotides, the sequence is TGCGCCAGCAGCTTGGAGGGAATCTACGAGCAGTACTTC. With the portions outside the CDR3 filled from the reference TRBV5-1 and TRBJ2-7 genes, the complete variable region becomes KAGVTQTPRYLIKTRGQQVTLSCSPISGHRSVSWYQQTPGQGLQFLFEYFSETQRNKGNFPGRFSGRQFSNSRSEMNVSTLELGDSALYLCASSLEGIYEQYFGPGTRLTVT.